This T cell receptor (beta chain) was identified during a study of OX40 agonist ivuxolimab in advanced cancers. In the study overall: It was permissible to have had prior anti-PD-1, anti-PD-L1 or anti-CTLA-4 therapy, and 40% had some.

Sequencing used immunoSEQ multiplex PCR; TCRdb keeps in-frame clones, though not all of them. The table shows around 65,000 clones, with approximately 89% occurring only once. The V segment lost 7 bases and the J segment 4 bases; nucleotides outside the gene matches: 19. Germline CDR1 and CDR2: SGHVS and FNYEAQ. The CDR3 contains 19 residues. This clone appeared once. Its cognate antigen is unknown. Regarding the study as a whole: The work left the antigen specificity of expanded peripheral T cells undetermined.

This TCR derives from an adult with an advanced solid tumor such as melanoma, head and neck, liver or kidney cancer. V gene TRBV7-6 combines with J gene TRBJ2-2; TRBD2 aligns across 9 bases. Sequenced here: CD4+ or CD8+ T cells sorted from blood, sampled in a trial of the OX40 agonist ivuxolimab. CDR3 in DNA: TGTGCCAGCATCGACGGAAAAGCGGGAGGTGGTGCGGGCACCGGGGAGCTGTTTTTT. Translating gives CASIDGKAGGGAGTGELFF.